This entry lists 15 T cell receptor beta chains sequenced from one sample in a study of shared clonotypes between healthy human individuals. The repertoire was sequenced with immunoSEQ multiplex PCR; TCRdb's copy has only in-frame clones and lacks some. Here the sample spans some 550,000 clones, 95% to 98% being singletons. The specimen sequenced was naive CD4+ T cells sorted from blood. As for subset: CD45RA+ positively selected. The receptors were gathered from a woman aged 25 to 39 in good health.

The chain joins TRBV11-2 to TRBJ2-7, with D hard to call. Germline V CDR1 and CDR2: SGHAT, FQNNGV. V was clipped by 1 base and J by 0 bases, with 10 bases between them. The CDR3 consists of 15 residues. The CDR3 DNA reads TGTGCCAGCAGCTTAGTAGCTGAGAGCTCCTACGAGCAGTACTTC. This sequence encodes CASSLVAESSYEQYF.

The chain joins TRBV19 to TRBJ2-5; maybe TRBD1 (6 bases). The J call could be wrong; TRBJ2-7 is a better fit for the DNA end. CDR1 and CDR2 (germline): LNHDA, SQIVND (reference sequence). There are 14 residues in the CDR3. CDR3 amino acids: CASSLRDIVHEQYF. The CDR3 DNA is TGTGCCAGTAGCCTCCGGGACATCGTCCACGAGCAGTACTTC.

The chain combines TRBV28 with TRBJ1-5, with D perhaps matching TRBD1 (5 bases). The CDR3 spans 17 residues. CDR1 and CDR2 from the germline V gene are MDHEN and SYDVKM. The germline V and J ends were trimmed by 10 bases and 0 bases, with 22 bases remaining between them. CDR3 loop: CAIGGKVVGVSNQPQHF. The CDR3 DNA reads TGTGCCATCGGGGGGAAGGTGGTTGGGGTTAGCAATCAGCCCCAGCATTTT.

The rearrangement uses TRBV7-6 and TRBJ1-6; 7 bases line up with TRBD1. The V segment lost 5 bases and the J segment 10 bases; nucleotides outside the gene matches: 11. The CDR3 spans 15 residues. Germline V gene data show CDR1 as SGHVS and CDR2 as FNYEAQ. In DNA, the CDR3 is TGTGCCAGCAGCACCTGGACAGGAGGAAACTCACCCCTCCACTTT. It specifies CASSTWTGGNSPLHF.

The V and J genes are TRBV5-1 and TRBJ2-3; D is possibly TRBD2 (5 bases). Germline CDR1 and CDR2: SGHRS and YFSETQ. V lost 4 bases to trimming and J lost 5 bases, with 23 bases between them. The CDR3 extends over 17 amino acids. CDR3 residues: CASSPISQRWVVDTQYF. CDR3 DNA: TGCGCCAGCAGCCCAATCTCTCAGCGGTGGGTGGTAGATACGCAGTATTTT.

Concerning this clone itself: Other DNA sequences in the same sample also yield this CDR3. The chain links TRBV28 to TRBJ1-1; tentatively, D is TRBD1 (5 bases). This CDR3 contains 13 residues. From germline, CDR1 is MDHEN and CDR2 SYDVKM. V was clipped by 2 bases and J by 1 base, with 5 bases between them. CDR3 residues: CASSLGGNTEAFF. The CDR3, as DNA: TGTGCCAGCAGTTTAGGGGGGAACACTGAAGCTTTCTTT.

This rearrangement joins TRBV18 to TRBJ1-1; maybe TRBD1 (5 bases). The CDR3 contains 14 residues. Trimming cost V 0 bases and J 4 bases, with 9 bases left between them. Germline V gives CDR1 KGHSH, CDR2 LQKENI. The CDR3 coding sequence is TGTGCCAGCTCACCACCGTCAGGGTTCACTGAAGCTTTCTTT. It translates to CASSPPSGFTEAFF. Full variable domain (missing parts from reference TRBV18 and TRBJ1-1): NAGVMQNPRHLVRRRGQEARLRCSPMKGHSHVYWYRQLPEEGLKFMVYLQKENIIDESGMPKERFSAEFPKEGPSILRIQQVVRGDSAAYFCASSPPSGFTEAFFGQGTRLTVV.

This clone was seen only once. The chain has TRBV28 and TRBJ1-1, with D tentatively TRBD1 (5 bases). Trimming took off 4 bases at V and 4 bases at J, with 13 bases between the two ends. The CDR3 sequence is 14 residues long. From germline, CDR1 is MDHEN and CDR2 SYDVKM. The CDR3 coding sequence is TGTGCCAGCAGTTCCCCGCCAGGGAGCACTGAAGCTTTCTTT. Protein: CASSSPPGSTEAFF.

This clone was seen only once. The gene calls are TRBV11-3 and TRBJ2-7; 9 bases are shared with TRBD1. Germline V gene data show CDR1 as SGHNT and CDR2 as YENEEA. With 3 bases clipped from V and 3 bases from J, the junction kept 6 bases outside the gene matches. The CDR3 has 15 residues. The DNA for the CDR3 is TGTGCCAGCAGCTTGGGACAGGGATCAGTCTACGAGCAGTACTTC. Amino acids: CASSLGQGSVYEQYF.

The chain couples TRBV6-1 to TRBJ1-4; D is perhaps TRBD1 (5 bases). CDR3 length: 13 residues. Germline values: CDR1 MNHNS, CDR2 SASEGT. With 6 bases removed from V and 8 bases from J, the gap between germline ends came to 13 bases. CDR3 loop: CASRALWGEKLFF. CDR3 nucleotide sequence: TGTGCCAGCAGGGCATTGTGGGGGGAAAAACTGTTTTTT.

The V call is TRBV6-5, the J call TRBJ2-2; no reliable D call. The length of the CDR3 is 12 residues. V was pared by 5 bases and J by 5 bases, with 6 bases between. Germline loops: CDR1 MNHEY, CDR2 SVGAGI. CDR3 nucleotides: TGTGCCAGCAGTCAAAAAACCGGGGAGCTGTTTTTT. Translating gives CASSQKTGELFF.

This chain connects TRBV6-6 to TRBJ1-2, with TRBD1 matching 9 bases. With 8 bases clipped from V and 4 bases from J, the junction kept 8 bases outside the gene matches. Germline V gene data show CDR1 as MNHNY and CDR2 as SVGAGI (reference sequence). This CDR3 is 14 amino acids long. The CDR3 reads CASHPRDRVYGYTF. CDR3 DNA: TGTGCCAGCCACCCCCGGGACAGGGTCTATGGCTACACCTTC.

This chain links TRBV6-5 with TRBJ1-2; TRBD1 might be the D (5 bases). V gave up 4 bases and J gave up 4 bases, with 16 bases separating them. Germline CDR1 is MNHEY and CDR2 is SVGAGI. The CDR3 consists of 15 residues. The CDR3 region is CASSSQGVGFYGYTF. The DNA of the CDR3 is TGTGCCAGCAGTTCTCAGGGTGTTGGCTTCTATGGCTACACCTTC.

The chain carries TRBV28 and TRBJ1-5; D gene uncertain. CDR3 length: 13 amino acids. The V gene lost 5 bases and the J gene lost 0 bases, with 5 bases spanning the gap. Germline values: CDR1 MDHEN, CDR2 SYDVKM. CDR3 bases: TGTGCCAGCAGTCCATATAGCAATCAGCCCCAGCATTTT. This translates into CASSPYSNQPQHF. Based on the CDR3 plus reference TRBV28 and TRBJ1-5, the full variable domain is DVKVTQSSRYLVKRTGEKVFLECVQDMDHENMFWYRQDPGLGLRLIYFSYDVKMKEKGDIPEGYSVSREKKERFSLILESASTNQTSMYLCASSPYSNQPQHFGDGTRLSIL.

In this sample, this clone turned up once. The V and J genes are TRBV28 and TRBJ1-1; the D is unclear. V was shortened by 2 bases and J by 8 bases, with 12 bases between the two germline ends. Germline V lookup: CDR1 MDHEN, CDR2 SYDVKM. There are 13 residues in the CDR3. CDR3 in DNA: TGTGCCAGCAGTTTAAATACGGCGCTAGAAGCTTTCTTT. This translates into CASSLNTALEAFF.